Listed below are T cell receptor beta chains from one sample, sequenced in a study of T cell clones after liver transplantation. The protocol was immunoSEQ multiplex PCR, while the TCRdb copy is restricted to in-frame clones and leaves out a portion. The data hold some 20,000 clones, with approximately 80% observed a single time. This sample comprised CD8+ T cells from blood, obtained less than 50 months after liver transplant. Source of these receptors: a human patient who received a liver transplant. Some T cells may originate from the graft donor. Each CDR3 is given with its conserved first and last residue. The order of the fields is clone size, D gene, V gene, J gene, CDR3 protein, CDR3 DNA. The D gene is left open where the match is weak. Not all rows give a size; the values are once, few, many and, for expanded clones, a class.

>.|TRBD1|TRBV4-3|TRBJ2-7
CASSHQQGTYEQYF
TGCGCCAGCAGCCACCAACAGGGGACCTACGAGCAGTACTTC
>.|.|TRBV9|TRBJ2-2
CASSATGGTGELFF
TGTGCCAGCAGCGCGACAGGCGGCACCGGGGAGCTGTTTTTT
>.|TRBD1|TRBV4-3|TRBJ2-1
CASSQGTGGTSSYNEQFF
TGCGCCAGCAGCCAAGGGACAGGGGGAACATCCTCCTACAATGAGCAGTTCTTC
>.|TRBD1|TRBV9|TRBJ2-7
CASSVEGTGGSEQYF
TGTGCCAGCAGCGTAGAGGGGACAGGGGGCTCAGAGCAGTACTTC
>once|TRBD2|TRBV4-2|TRBJ2-1
CASSQEARLAGGEQFF
TGTGCCAGCAGCCAAGAGGCCCGTCTAGCGGGAGGTGAGCAGTTCTTC
>.|.|TRBV6-4|TRBJ2-3
CASSEGGSTDTQYF
TGTGCCAGCAGTGAAGGAGGGAGCACAGATACGCAGTATTTT
>.|.|TRBV10-3|TRBJ2-1
CAISEVTGSRTDEQFF
TGTGCCATCAGCGAGGTGACAGGTTCGCGTACTGATGAGCAGTTCTTC
>.|.|TRBV7-9|TRBJ2-4
CASSLASGYPRNIQYF
TGTGCCAGCAGCTTAGCTTCTGGGTACCCACGTAACATTCAGTACTTC
>.|.|TRBV6-5|TRBJ1-6
CASSPGHINSPLHF
TGTGCCAGCAGTCCGGGACACATTAATTCACCCCTCCACTTT
>medium-sized|.|TRBV4-1|TRBJ1-2
CASSQDDSYGYTF
TGCGCCAGCAGCCAAGACGACAGCTATGGCTACACCTTC
>.|TRBD2|TRBV10-3|TRBJ2-2
CAISEIAGDLGELFF
TGTGCCATCAGTGAGATAGCGGGAGATCTCGGGGAGCTGTTTTTT
>.|TRBD2|TRBV27|TRBJ2-5
CASSPGTSGVQETQYF
TGTGCCAGCAGTCCTGGGACTAGCGGGGTCCAAGAGACCCAGTACTTC
>.|.|TRBV6-6|TRBJ2-7
CASSYSGGEQYF
TGTGCCAGCAGTTACTCCGGGGGCGAGCAGTACTTC
>.|TRBD2|TRBV27|TRBJ2-2
CASSLWGGDAGELFF
TGTGCCAGCAGTTTGTGGGGGGGAGATGCCGGGGAGCTGTTTTTT
>few|.|TRBV11-2|TRBJ2-7
CASSPVVTYEQYF
TGTGCCAGCAGCCCTGTCGTAACCTACGAGCAGTACTTC
>medium-sized|TRBD1|TRBV19|TRBJ1-5
CASSPQGAQPQHF
TGTGCCAGTAGTCCTCAGGGGGCCCAGCCCCAGCATTTT
>.|.|TRBV4-3|TRBJ2-7
CASSLSPSYEQYF
TGCGCCAGCAGCCTCAGCCCTTCCTACGAGCAGTACTTC
>.|.|TRBV6-5|TRBJ1-4
CASSRRGGREKLFF
TGTGCCAGCAGCAGACGGGGGGGCCGGGAAAAACTGTTTTTT
>.|.|TRBV9|TRBJ2-5
CASSEGGETQYF
TGTGCCAGCAGCGAGGGAGGAGAGACCCAGTACTTC
>few|TRBD1|TRBV6-1|TRBJ2-7
CASSEEMTGGSYEQYF
TGTGCCAGCAGTGAAGAGATGACAGGGGGATCCTACGAGCAGTACTTC
>.|.|TRBV6-6|TRBJ2-3
CATTGLMADTQYF
TGTGCCACGACCGGGTTGATGGCGGATACGCAGTATTTT
>.|TRBD1|TRBV19|TRBJ1-2
CASSIPDRGLTYGYTF
TGTGCCAGTAGTATCCCGGACAGGGGGCTTACCTATGGCTACACCTTC
>.|.|TRBV4-1|TRBJ1-6
CASSQVGVRSPLHF
TGCGCCAGCAGCCAAGTGGGGGTAAGATCACCCCTCCACTTT
>.|TRBD1|TRBV4-2|TRBJ2-7
CASSPLPGTGQYEQYF
TGTGCCAGCAGCCCACTCCCAGGGACAGGGCAGTACGAGCAGTACTTC
>.|.|TRBV11-2|TRBJ2-7
CASSLTDDSYEQYF
TGTGCCAGCAGCTTAACGGACGACTCCTACGAGCAGTACTTC
>.|.|TRBV21-1|TRBJ1-4
CASSKTQATNEKLFF
TGTGCCAGCAGCAAAACTCAGGCAACTAATGAAAAACTGTTTTTT
>.|.|TRBV4-3|TRBJ2-7
CASSQGDTYEQYF
TGCGCCAGCAGCCAGGGAGATACATACGAGCAGTACTTC
>once|.|TRBV11-1|TRBJ2-5
CASSLVHGETQYF
TGTGCCAGCAGCTTAGTGCACGGAGAGACCCAGTACTTC
>.|.|TRBV6-6|TRBJ1-5
CASSPGGEDQPQHF
TGTGCCAGCAGCCCCGGGGGGGAGGATCAGCCCCAGCATTTT
>.|.|TRBV4-1|TRBJ1-3
CASSQGYGISGNTIYF
TGCGCCAGCAGCCAGGGCTACGGGATCTCTGGAAACACCATATATTTT
>.|.|TRBV6-6|TRBJ2-2
CASLRSYTGELFF
TGTGCCAGCTTAAGGTCGTACACCGGGGAGCTGTTTTTT
>.|TRBD1|TRBV4-2|TRBJ2-7
CASSQGTGSEYEQYF
TGTGCCAGCAGCCAAGGGACAGGGTCAGAATACGAGCAGTACTTC
>.|.|TRBV6-5|TRBJ1-5
CARKGHQPQHF
TGTGCCAGAAAGGGCCATCAGCCCCAGCATTTT
>.|TRBD1|TRBV19|TRBJ2-3
CASSTGAITTDTQYF
TGTGCCAGTAGCACAGGGGCTATTACCACAGATACGCAGTATTTT
>.|TRBD1|TRBV27|TRBJ1-4
CASSDSWDRGEKLFF
TGTGCCAGCAGCGACAGTTGGGACAGGGGGGAAAAACTGTTTTTT